This T cell receptor beta chain was retrieved from a study of T cell responses to AZD1222 COVID-19 vaccine. For the study at large: Second-dose schedules of about 4 or about 12 weeks were combined.

TCRdb keeps only in-frame clones here, not all; method: immunoSEQ multiplex PCR. In the table there are approximately 100,000 clones, around nine tenths of which are singletons. Regarding the study as a whole: AZD1222 recipients seropositive at baseline numbered only 6 or 7.

With respect to this clone: The antigen remains unidentified.

Germline V gives CDR1 SGHTA, CDR2 FQGNSA. The germline V and J ends were trimmed by 5 bases and 4 bases, with 14 bases remaining between them. This CDR3 is built from 14 residues. V is TRBV7-2 and J is TRBJ1-2; TRBD1 is a possible D gene (6 bases). Source: peripheral blood, taken on day 0 of AZD1222 vaccination. The receptor was isolated from an adult in good health. CDR3 residues: CASSRGGRGYGYTF. The DNA for the CDR3 is TGTGCCAGCAGCAGAGGGGGAAGAGGCTATGGCTACACCTTC.